The present T cell receptor beta chain was sequenced within a study of response to subunit inactivated influenza vaccine. This clonotype was seen a few times. Its antigen is as yet unknown. Germline values: CDR1 KGHSH, CDR2 LQKENI. Trimming removed 5 bases from V and 6 bases from J, with 10 bases in between. This CDR3 spans 12 amino acids. TCRdb reprocessed the RT-PCR reads with MiXCR, giving one entry per CDR3 protein. Of around 470,000 distinct CDR3 sequences in the sample, roughly 7.9% are singletons; the top ten hold around 13%. Study-level points and caveats: The authors put forward the suggestion that each seasonal influenza vaccination may bring in only a limited number of new T cells.

The TCR comes from a man aged 50 to 69 who received an inactivated influenza vaccine. The V and J genes are TRBV18 and TRBJ1-2; TRBD1 is a possible D gene (5 bases). This specimen consisted of PBMCs from blood, obtained around 25 months after vaccination. The CDR3 loop is CASSTAGDGYTF. CDR3 nucleotides: TGTGCCAGCTCAACCGCGGGGGATGGCTACACCTTC. Variable domain in full (rest from reference TRBV18 and TRBJ1-2): NAGVMQNPRHLVRRRGQEARLRCSPMKGHSHVYWYRQLPEEGLKFMVYLQKENIIDESGMPKERFSAEFPKEGPSILRIQQVVRGDSAAYFCASSTAGDGYTFGSGTRLTVV.